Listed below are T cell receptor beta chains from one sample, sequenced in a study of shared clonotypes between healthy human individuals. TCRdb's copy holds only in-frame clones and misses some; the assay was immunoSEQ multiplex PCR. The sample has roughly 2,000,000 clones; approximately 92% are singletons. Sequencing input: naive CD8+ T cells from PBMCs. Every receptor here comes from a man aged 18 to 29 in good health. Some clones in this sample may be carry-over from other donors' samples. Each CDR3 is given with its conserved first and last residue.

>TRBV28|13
CASSWDSRYEQYF
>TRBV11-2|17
CASSLFTYPLENTEAFF
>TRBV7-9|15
CASSPGGGRAGEQYF
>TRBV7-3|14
CASWRFRGTGELFF
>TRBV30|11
CAWSVNREAFF
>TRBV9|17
CASSAPSSTGYGNTIYF
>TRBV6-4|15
CASSDGTFTTDTQYF
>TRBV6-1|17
CASSEFVGTGGIQPQHF
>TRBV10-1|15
CASSDTGGGYNEQFF
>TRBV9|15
CASSVGTGAYNEQFF
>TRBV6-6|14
CASSYGAGGTEAFF
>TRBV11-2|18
CASSLDHGLSYSSTEAFF
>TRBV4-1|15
CASSYRDGSSYEQYF
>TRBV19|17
CASSRFIMDRMNTEAFF
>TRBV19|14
CASSPAGSNQPQHF
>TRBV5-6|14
CASSWTDSYNEQFF